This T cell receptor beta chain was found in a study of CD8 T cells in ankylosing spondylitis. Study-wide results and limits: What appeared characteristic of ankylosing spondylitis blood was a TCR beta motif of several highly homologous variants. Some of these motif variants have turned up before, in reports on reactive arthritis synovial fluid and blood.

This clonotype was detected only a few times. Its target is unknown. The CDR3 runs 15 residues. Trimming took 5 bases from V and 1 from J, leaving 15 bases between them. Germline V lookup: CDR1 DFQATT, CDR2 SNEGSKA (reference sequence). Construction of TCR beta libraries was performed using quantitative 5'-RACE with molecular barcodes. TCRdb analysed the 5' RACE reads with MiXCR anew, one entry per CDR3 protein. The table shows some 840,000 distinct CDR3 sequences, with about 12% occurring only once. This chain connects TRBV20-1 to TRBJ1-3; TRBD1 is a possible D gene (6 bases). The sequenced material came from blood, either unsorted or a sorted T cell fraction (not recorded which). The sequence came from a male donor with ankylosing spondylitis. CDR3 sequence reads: CSALDYRVSGNTIYF. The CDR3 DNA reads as TGCAGTGCTCTCGATTACAGGGTTTCTGGAAACACCATATATTTT.